One sample yielded the 30 T cell receptor beta chains listed below, sequenced in a study of T cell responses to AZD1222 COVID-19 vaccine. The repertoire was sequenced with immunoSEQ multiplex PCR; TCRdb's copy has only in-frame clones and lacks some. Altogether about 140,000 clones are present, about 90% being singletons, with the ten largest covering approximately 3.4%. Sequencing was performed on peripheral blood, taken on day 0 of AZD1222 vaccination. These receptors were obtained from an adult in good health.

The rearrangement links TRBV5-4 to TRBJ2-5; possible D gene TRBD1, 5 bases. Germline CDR1 SGHNT, CDR2 YYREEE (reference sequence). CDR3 length: 14 residues. V lost 1 base and J lost 5, with 12 bases in between. The CDR3: CASSLTSGLETQYF. CDR3 DNA sequence: TGTGCCAGCAGCTTGACCTCAGGGTTGGAGACCCAGTACTTC.

V gene TRBV5-5 combines with J gene TRBJ2-5; D is possibly TRBD1 or TRBD2 (5 bases each). There are 14 residues in the CDR3. Deletions cut 4 bases from V and 7 bases from J, with 17 bases between. From germline, CDR1 is SGHKS and CDR2 YYEKEE (reference sequence). CDR3 amino acids: CASSLGTLQGTQYF. The CDR3 DNA sequence: TGTGCCAGCAGCCTGGGGACCCTCCAGGGGACCCAGTACTTC.

The chain couples TRBV28 to TRBJ2-5; 7 bases are a match to TRBD1. V shed 2 bases and J 2 bases; nucleotides not matched to a gene: 8. From germline, CDR1 is MDHEN and CDR2 SYDVKM. This CDR3 comprises 16 residues. The CDR3 here is CASSLPTGTAQETQYF. In nucleotides, the CDR3 is TGTGCCAGCAGTTTACCTACCGGGACAGCGCAAGAGACCCAGTACTTC.

J is TRBJ2-1 and V is TRBV6-5, with a possible D match to TRBD2 (5 bases). CDR1 and CDR2 from the germline V gene are MNHEY and SVGAGI. Trimming pared 6 bases from V and 8 bases from J, leaving 20 bases between. CDR3 size: 15 residues. CDR3 nucleotide sequence: TGTGCCAGCAGATCCCCGAGGGCCCTTGGCGATGAGCAGTTCTTC. Protein product: CASRSPRALGDEQFF.

The chain links TRBV20-1 to TRBJ1-1; D is uncertain. CDR3 size: 12 residues. Germline-derived CDR1 and CDR2 are DFQATT and SNEGSKA (reference sequence). V gave up 3 bases and J gave up 3 bases, with 8 bases separating them. CDR3 nucleotides: TGCAGTGCTAGTCAGGTTTACACTGAAGCTTTCTTT. Protein: CSASQVYTEAFF.

The chain employs TRBV5-4 and TRBJ1-2; the D is unclear. V lost 4 bases, J lost 4 bases, and 17 bases lay in between. The length of the CDR3 is 15 residues. Germline values: CDR1 SGHNT, CDR2 YYREEE (reference sequence). CDR3 in DNA: TGTGCCAGCAGCCCTTTAGGCGGAACCGTCTATGGCTACACCTTC. It encodes CASSPLGGTVYGYTF.

This chain joins TRBV7-2 and TRBJ2-5; tentative D call: TRBD2 (6 bases). CDR1 and CDR2 (germline): SGHTA, FQGNSA. This CDR3 region has 14 residues. Trimming took 5 bases from V and 3 from J, leaving 13 bases between them. The CDR3 is CASSHRVAEETQYF. The DNA of the CDR3 is TGTGCCAGCAGCCACCGGGTAGCGGAAGAGACCCAGTACTTC. Using reference TRBV7-2 and TRBJ2-5 for the parts outside the CDR3, the full variable domain is GAGVSQSPSNKVTEKGKDVELRCDPISGHTALYWYRQSLGQGLEFLIYFQGNSAPDKSGLPSDRFSAERTGGSVSTLTIQRTQQEDSAVYLCASSHRVAEETQYFGPGTRLLVL.

The chain employs TRBV4-2 and TRBJ2-5, with TRBD2 matching 13 bases. CDR1 and CDR2 from the germline V gene are LGHNA and YNFKEQ. Trimming cost V 6 bases and J 3 bases; bases outside gene matches: 4. This CDR3 contains 15 residues. CDR3 loop: CASSPGTSGKETQYF. CDR3 coding DNA: TGTGCCAGCAGTCCTGGGACTAGCGGGAAAGAGACCCAGTACTTC.

V usage is TRBV3-1 (or the pseudogene TRBV3-2) and J usage is TRBJ1-2; weak D call: TRBD1 (5 bases). The CDR3 has 14 residues. Germline V gene lookup returns CDR1 LGHDT and CDR2 YNNKEL (reference sequence). V lost 0 bases and J lost 5, with 10 bases in between. The CDR3 protein is CASSQDVGGYGYTF. CDR3 nucleotide sequence: TGTGCCAGCAGCCAAGATGTGGGGGGATATGGCTACACCTTC.

The chain joins TRBV11-2 to TRBJ2-7; D not resolved. Trimming stripped 4 bases from V and 5 bases from J, with 15 bases between. Germline V lookup: CDR1 SGHAT, CDR2 FQNNGV. The CDR3 totals 14 residues. In DNA, the CDR3 is TGTGCCAGCAGCTGGGTAGCAGGAAATCACGAGCAGTACTTC. Its protein is CASSWVAGNHEQYF.

The chain couples TRBV5-6 to TRBJ2-7; 13 bases are shared with TRBD2. Germline V gene data show CDR1 as SGHDT and CDR2 as YYEEEE. V was pared by 3 bases and J by 1 base, with 7 bases of the junction left unmatched. CDR3 length equals 17 residues. DNA of the CDR3: TGTGCCAGCAGCTCAAAACTGACTAGCGGGAGGTCCTACGAGCAGTACTTC. Translated: CASSSKLTSGRSYEQYF.

The chain is built from TRBV29-1 and TRBJ2-7, with 9 bases identical to TRBD2. The germline V gene encodes CDR1 SQVTM and CDR2 ANQGSEA. There are 13 residues in the CDR3. V was clipped by 5 bases and J by 6 bases; unmatched bases: 8. The CDR3: CSVRGRVSFEQYF. In DNA form, the CDR3 reads TGCAGCGTTCGCGGGAGGGTGAGCTTCGAGCAGTACTTC.

J is TRBJ1-6 and V is TRBV19; D possibly corresponds to TRBD1 (6 bases). Germline V gene lookup returns CDR1 LNHDA and CDR2 SQIVND (reference sequence). The CDR3 sequence is 17 residues long. Deletions cut 3 bases from V and 10 bases from J, with 22 bases between. The CDR3 DNA follows: TGTGCCAGTAGTATTGGCCTCGCCGGGGGGCACTACTCACCCCTCCACTTT. Protein product: CASSIGLAGGHYSPLHF.

There are a few counts of this clone. V gene TRBV9 combines with J gene TRBJ2-2, with D possibly being TRBD2 (5 bases). Germline values: CDR1 SGDLS, CDR2 YYNGEE. CDR3 length: 14 amino acids. The V end was cut by 0 bases, the J end by 5 bases, with 8 bases between. In DNA, the CDR3 is TGTGCCAGCAGCGTAGTCCCGGGGACCGGGGAGCTGTTTTTT. Translation: CASSVVPGTGELFF.

This sequence joins TRBV6-6 and TRBJ1-2; no clear D. The V gene's germline CDR1 is MNHNY and CDR2 SVGAGI (reference sequence). The CDR3 runs 14 residues. Deletions cut 0 bases from V and 6 bases from J, with 11 bases between. The CDR3: CASSYSLGNNGYTF. Here the CDR3 DNA reads TGTGCCAGCAGTTACTCGTTAGGAAATAATGGCTACACCTTC.

The rearrangement uses TRBV19 and TRBJ2-1; 10 positions agree with TRBD2. CDR3 length: 15 amino acids. J gave up 6 bases and V 5 bases, and 7 bases lay outside the gene matches. Germline V gene lookup returns CDR1 LNHDA and CDR2 SQIVND (reference sequence). As DNA, the CDR3 is TGTGCCAGTAGTCTCCCTAGCGGGAGAGGCAATGAGCAGTTCTTC. Translation gives CASSLPSGRGNEQFF.

The J gene is TRBJ1-1, the V gene TRBV7-9, with no clear D. Trimming pared 3 bases from V and 5 bases from J, leaving 7 bases between. This CDR3 spans 12 amino acids. CDR1 and CDR2 from the germline V gene are SEHNR and FQNEAQ (reference sequence). In nucleotides, the CDR3 is TGTGCCAGCAGCTTCCGGGCGACTGAAGCTTTCTTT. Residues: CASSFRATEAFF.

V and J are TRBV5-1 and TRBJ1-5; 7 bases map to TRBD1. The CDR3 sequence is 14 residues long. V was clipped by 4 bases and J by 9 bases; unmatched bases: 10. Germline values: CDR1 SGHRS, CDR2 YFSETQ. Here the CDR3 reads CASSRRQGPTPQHF. The CDR3, as DNA: TGCGCCAGCAGCCGGAGACAGGGCCCGACGCCCCAGCATTTT.

The CDR3 nucleotides read TGTGCCAGCTGGCTGACAGGAGAAGAGACCCAGTACTTC. Translating gives CASWLTGEETQYF. The genes are TRBV28 and TRBJ2-5; D perhaps matches TRBD1 (6 bases). CDR1 and CDR2 from the germline V gene are MDHEN and SYDVKM. V lost 8 bases and J lost 3, with 13 bases in between. The CDR3 has 13 residues. The full variable domain, with the rest looked up from reference TRBV28 and TRBJ2-5, is DVKVTQSSRYLVKRTGEKVFLECVQDMDHENMFWYRQDPGLGLRLIYFSYDVKMKEKGDIPEGYSVSREKKERFSLILESASTNQTSMYLCASWLTGEETQYFGPGTRLLVL.

The CDR3 region has the DNA TGTGCCAGCAGTTTCCGAATAGCGGGAGGGCCTGGCGAGCAGTACTTC. As protein: CASSFRIAGGPGEQYF. The rearrangement links TRBV27 to TRBJ2-7, with 11 bases that match TRBD2. CDR3 length: 16 residues. V gave up 3 bases and J gave up 6 bases; unmatched junction bases: 10. The germline CDR1 and CDR2 sequences are MNHEY and SMNVEV (reference sequence).

The DNA for the CDR3 is TGTGCCAGTAAATTTGACAGGGAACGGGCCGAGCAGTACTTC. It codes for CASKFDRERAEQYF. The V gene is TRBV19, the J gene TRBJ2-7; 7 positions match TRBD1. J lost 6 bases, V lost 7 bases, and 12 bases had no gene match. Germline CDR1 reads LNHDA; CDR2 reads SQIVND (reference sequence). The CDR3 is made up of 14 amino acids.

This sequence joins TRBV18 and TRBJ2-1; 7 bases match TRBD2. J gave up 9 bases and V 4 bases, and 9 bases lay outside the gene matches. Germline CDR1 and CDR2: KGHSH and LQKENI. The CDR3 is 14 amino acids. The CDR3 DNA reads TGTGCCAGCTCACTCTGGTCGGGGGAGGGTGAGCAGTTCTTC. The encoded protein is CASSLWSGEGEQFF.

The chain recombines TRBV6-2 or TRBV6-3 with TRBJ1-4, with a possible D match to TRBD1 (5 bases). Trimming took off 2 bases at V and 7 bases at J, with 11 bases between the two ends. Per germline, CDR1 MNHEY and CDR2 SVGEGT. CDR3 length equals 14 residues. CDR3 loop: CASSYRGESEKLFF. CDR3 nucleotides: TGTGCCAGCAGTTACCGGGGCGAGAGTGAAAAACTGTTTTTT.

The CDR3 loop is CASRTSGKEQYF. Written as DNA, the CDR3 is TGTGCCAGCCGGACTAGCGGGAAAGAGCAGTACTTC. This chain connects TRBV28 to TRBJ2-7; 12 bases fit TRBD2. Trimming removed 8 bases from V and 7 bases from J; junction bases left unmatched: 3. The CDR3 contains 12 residues. The germline CDR1 and CDR2 sequences are MDHEN and SYDVKM.

V and J are TRBV15 and TRBJ2-2; D unresolved. Germline lookup yields CDR1 LNHNV and CDR2 YYDKDF (reference sequence). The V gene lost 0 bases and the J gene lost 7 bases, with 6 bases spanning the gap. The length of the CDR3 is 13 residues. CDR3 sequence: CATSRDLGGELFF. The CDR3 DNA follows: TGTGCCACCAGCAGAGATCTTGGCGGGGAGCTGTTTTTT.

The chain joins TRBV6-5 to TRBJ1-1; D ambiguous. V was trimmed by 7 bases and J by 8 bases, leaving 17 bases between them. This CDR3 has 13 amino acids. Looked up from germline, CDR1 is MNHEY and CDR2 is SVGAGI. The CDR3: CASTYGGGEEAFF. CDR3 DNA sequence: TGTGCCAGCACCTACGGAGGCGGGGAAGAAGCTTTCTTT.

The chain is built from TRBV3-1 (or the pseudogene TRBV3-2) and TRBJ2-7; 7 bases are a match to TRBD1. The CDR3 length is 13 residues. Germline CDR1 is LGHDT and CDR2 is YNNKEL (reference sequence). J lost 5 bases, V lost 8 bases, and 9 bases had no gene match. The DNA for the CDR3 is TGTGCCAGCTGTTTTAGGGGGCTGGACGAGCAGTACTTC. This gives the protein CASCFRGLDEQYF.

This clone was picked up one time. V gene TRBV6-6 combines with J gene TRBJ1-4; 9 bases align to TRBD1. After removal of 5 bases from V and 4 bases from J, the junction contained 11 bases not matched to a gene. CDR1 and CDR2 from the germline V gene are MNHNY and SVGAGI (reference sequence). The CDR3 is made up of 17 amino acids. CDR3 in DNA: TGTGCCAGCAGTCAGGATCCGGGACAGGGTTATAATGAAAAACTGTTTTTT. Translated, it gives CASSQDPGQGYNEKLFF.

The V and J genes are TRBV14 and TRBJ2-3; perhaps TRBD1 as D (5 bases). Germline V gene lookup returns CDR1 SGHDN and CDR2 FVKESK. CDR3 size: 12 residues. V was trimmed by 4 bases and J by 9 bases, leaving 11 bases between them. CDR3 loop: CASSLRVGTQYF. In nucleotides, the CDR3 is TGTGCCAGCAGCCTCAGGGTAGGGACGCAGTATTTT.

The chain carries TRBV28 and TRBJ1-6; unclear D gene. The CDR3 is 13 residues long. V was shortened by 5 bases and J by 10 bases, with 12 bases between the two germline ends. Germline V gives CDR1 MDHEN, CDR2 SYDVKM. CDR3 sequence (DNA): TGTGCCAGCAGTCCCCCGGGTCCCTCACCCCTCCACTTT. Translated: CASSPPGPSPLHF. The full variable domain, with the rest looked up from reference TRBV28 and TRBJ1-6, is DVKVTQSSRYLVKRTGEKVFLECVQDMDHENMFWYRQDPGLGLRLIYFSYDVKMKEKGDIPEGYSVSREKKERFSLILESASTNQTSMYLCASSPPGPSPLHFGNGTRLTVT.